These 3 T cell receptor beta chains were sequenced from one sample in a study of vaccination and CD4 T cells after COVID-19. Stated treatment: approximately 10-day PBMC culture with coronavirus spike peptide pools or control peptides (ViraFEST assay). Which antigens these TCRs recognize remains unknown. The Oncomine TCR Beta short-read assay sequenced DNA from cultured CD4+ T cells. TCRdb recomputed calls from the PCR reads with MiXCR, one row per CDR3 protein. The sample shows 13,000 to 15,000 distinct CDR3 sequences, roughly 61% of them seen only once. Material for sequencing was CD4+ T cells from blood, cultured in vitro. All receptors come from a human donor who had recovered from COVID-19.

The V and J genes are TRBV30 and TRBJ2-1; D gene uncertain. The CDR3 has 14 residues. The V end was cut by 2 bases, the J end by 1 base, with 9 bases between. Germline V CDR1 and CDR2: GTSNPN, SVGIG (reference sequence). The CDR3 reads CAWSRAGSYNEQFF. The CDR3 bases are TGTGCCTGGAGTAGGGCTGGTTCCTACAATGAGCAGTTCTTC.

The chain joins TRBV7-9 to TRBJ1-6; TRBD1 aligns across 7 bases. The trim removed 5 bases at V and 7 bases at J, leaving 5 bases unmatched. Germline lookup yields CDR1 SEHNR and CDR2 FQNEAQ (reference sequence). This CDR3 is built from 14 residues. CDR3 coding DNA: TGTGCCAGCAGCGAATCAGGGGGGAATTCACCCCTCCACTTT. This gives the protein CASSESGGNSPLHF. Together with reference TRBV7-9 and TRBJ1-6, the CDR3 gives the full variable domain: DTGVSQNPRHKITKRGQNVTFRCDPISEHNRLYWYRQTLGQGPEFLTYFQNEAQLEKSRLLSDRFSAERPKGSFSTLEIQRTEQGDSAMYLCASSESGGNSPLHFGNGTRLTVT.

The V and J genes are TRBV15 and TRBJ2-7; the D is unclear. V lost 3 bases, J lost 1 base, and 7 bases lay in between. This CDR3 is built from 13 residues. Per the germline V gene, CDR1 is LNHNV and CDR2 is YYDKDF (reference sequence). CDR3 DNA: TGTGCCACCAGCAGGTACGGATCCTACGAGCAGTACTTC. This translates into CATSRYGSYEQYF.